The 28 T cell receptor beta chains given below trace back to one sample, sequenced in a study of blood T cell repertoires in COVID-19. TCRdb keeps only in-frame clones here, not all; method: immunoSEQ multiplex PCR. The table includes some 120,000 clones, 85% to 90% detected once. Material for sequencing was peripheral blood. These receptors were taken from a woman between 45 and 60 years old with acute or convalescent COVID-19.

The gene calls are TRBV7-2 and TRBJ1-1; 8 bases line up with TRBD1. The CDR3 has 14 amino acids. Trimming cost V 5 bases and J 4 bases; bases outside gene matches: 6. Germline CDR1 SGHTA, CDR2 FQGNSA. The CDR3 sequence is CASSPLDRVTEAFF. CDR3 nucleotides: TGTGCCAGCAGCCCCTTGGACAGGGTCACTGAAGCTTTCTTT.

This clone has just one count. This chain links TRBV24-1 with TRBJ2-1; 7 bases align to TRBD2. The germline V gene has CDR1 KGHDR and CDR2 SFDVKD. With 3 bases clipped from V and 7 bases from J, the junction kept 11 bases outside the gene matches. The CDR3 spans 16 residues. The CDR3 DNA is TGTGCCACCAGTGATGGGGAGGGGCCGTATGTAAATGAGCAGTTCTTC. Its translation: CATSDGEGPYVNEQFF.

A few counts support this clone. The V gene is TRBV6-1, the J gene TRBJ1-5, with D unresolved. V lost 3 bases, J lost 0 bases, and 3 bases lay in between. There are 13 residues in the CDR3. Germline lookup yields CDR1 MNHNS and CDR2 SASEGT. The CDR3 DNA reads TGTGCCAGCAGTGAGTATAGCAATCAGCCCCAGCATTTT. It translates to CASSEYSNQPQHF.

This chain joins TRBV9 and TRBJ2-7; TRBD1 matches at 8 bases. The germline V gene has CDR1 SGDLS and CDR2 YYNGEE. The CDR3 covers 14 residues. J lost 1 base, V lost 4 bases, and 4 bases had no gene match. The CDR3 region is CASSTGDRSYEQYF. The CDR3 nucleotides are TGTGCCAGCAGCACCGGGGACAGGTCCTACGAGCAGTACTTC.

CDR3 amino acids: CASSKTSAYNEQFF. CDR3 DNA: TGTGCCAGCAGTAAGACTAGCGCCTACAATGAGCAGTTCTTC. The rearrangement uses TRBV2 and TRBJ2-1; 8 nucleotides match TRBD2. J gave up 2 bases and V 5 bases, and 2 bases lay outside the gene matches. Per germline, CDR1 SNHLY and CDR2 FYNNEI. This CDR3 contains 14 residues.

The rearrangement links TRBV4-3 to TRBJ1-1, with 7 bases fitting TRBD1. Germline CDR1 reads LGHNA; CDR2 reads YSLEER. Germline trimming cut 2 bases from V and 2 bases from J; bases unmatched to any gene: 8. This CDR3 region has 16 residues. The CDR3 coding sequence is TGCGCCAGCAGCCAAACGAGACAGGGTCAAAACACTGAAGCTTTCTTT. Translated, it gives CASSQTRQGQNTEAFF.

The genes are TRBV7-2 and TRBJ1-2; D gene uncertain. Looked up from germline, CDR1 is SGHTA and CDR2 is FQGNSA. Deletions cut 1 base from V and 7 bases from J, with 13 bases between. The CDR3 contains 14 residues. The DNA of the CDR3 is TGTGCCAGCAGCTTAGACGGCGGGGTGGGTGGCTACACCTTC. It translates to CASSLDGGVGGYTF.

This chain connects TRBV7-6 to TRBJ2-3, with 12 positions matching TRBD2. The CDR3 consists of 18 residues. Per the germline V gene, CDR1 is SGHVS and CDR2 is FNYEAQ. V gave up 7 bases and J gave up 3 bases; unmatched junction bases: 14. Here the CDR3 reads CASTRPASGRAGTDTQYF. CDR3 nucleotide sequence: TGTGCCAGCACCCGCCCCGCTAGCGGGAGGGCCGGGACAGATACGCAGTATTTT.

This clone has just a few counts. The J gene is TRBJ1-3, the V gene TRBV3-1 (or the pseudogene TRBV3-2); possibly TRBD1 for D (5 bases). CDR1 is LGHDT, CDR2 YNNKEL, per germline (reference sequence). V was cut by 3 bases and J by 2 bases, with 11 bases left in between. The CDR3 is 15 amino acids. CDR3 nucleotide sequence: TGTGCCAGCAGCCAGGGATCAGGGCCTGGAAACACCATATATTTT. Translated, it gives CASSQGSGPGNTIYF.

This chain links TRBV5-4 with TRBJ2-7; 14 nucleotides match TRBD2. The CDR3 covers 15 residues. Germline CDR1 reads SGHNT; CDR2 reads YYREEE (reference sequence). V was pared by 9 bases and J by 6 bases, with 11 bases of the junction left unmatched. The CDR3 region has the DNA TGTGCCACCTCACCCGGGACTAGCGGGGGAGCCGAGCAGTACTTC. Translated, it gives CATSPGTSGGAEQYF.

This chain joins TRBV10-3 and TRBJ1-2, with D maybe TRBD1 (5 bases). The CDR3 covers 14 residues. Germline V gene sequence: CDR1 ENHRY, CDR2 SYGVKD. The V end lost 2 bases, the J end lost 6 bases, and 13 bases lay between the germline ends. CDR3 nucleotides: TGTGCCATCAGTGAGACTACAGGCCAGGATGGCTACACCTTC. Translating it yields CAISETTGQDGYTF.

The CDR3 DNA follows: TGTGCCAGCAGCTCGGGACAGGGGTATGGCTACACCTTC. It encodes CASSSGQGYGYTF. The rearrangement uses TRBV7-3 and TRBJ1-2; 10 bases are shared with TRBD1. This CDR3 is built from 13 residues. Germline trimming cut 4 bases from V and 5 bases from J; bases unmatched to any gene: 1. Per germline, CDR1 SGHTA and CDR2 FQGTGA.

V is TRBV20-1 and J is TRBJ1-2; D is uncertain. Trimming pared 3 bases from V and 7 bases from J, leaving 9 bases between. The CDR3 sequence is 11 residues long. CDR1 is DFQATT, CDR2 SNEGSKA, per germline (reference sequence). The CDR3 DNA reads TGCAGTGCTAGTCGAGGCACTGGCTACACCTTC. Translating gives CSASRGTGYTF.

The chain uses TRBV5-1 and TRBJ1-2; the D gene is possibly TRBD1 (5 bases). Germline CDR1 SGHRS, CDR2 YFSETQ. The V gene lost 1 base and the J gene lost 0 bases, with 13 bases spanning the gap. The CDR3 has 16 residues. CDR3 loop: CASSLPRGASNYGYTF. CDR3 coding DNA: TGCGCCAGCAGCTTGCCGCGGGGCGCTTCTAACTATGGCTACACCTTC.

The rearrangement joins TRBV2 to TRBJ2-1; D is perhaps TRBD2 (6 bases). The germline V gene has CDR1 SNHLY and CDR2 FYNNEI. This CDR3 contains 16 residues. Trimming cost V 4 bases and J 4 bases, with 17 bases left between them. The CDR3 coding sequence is TGTGCCAGCAGTGGGAGGACTACCGGTTCATACAATGAGCAGTTCTTC. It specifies CASSGRTTGSYNEQFF. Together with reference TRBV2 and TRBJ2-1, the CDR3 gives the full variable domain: EPEVTQTPSHQVTQMGQEVILRCVPISNHLYFYWYRQILGQKVEFLVSFYNNEISEKSEIFDDQFSVERPDGSNFTLKIRSTKLEDSAMYFCASSGRTTGSYNEQFFGPGTRLTVL.

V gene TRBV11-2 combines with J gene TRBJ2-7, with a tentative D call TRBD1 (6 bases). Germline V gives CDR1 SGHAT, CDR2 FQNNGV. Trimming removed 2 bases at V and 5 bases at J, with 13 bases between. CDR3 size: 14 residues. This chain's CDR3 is CASSLLAGDHEQYF. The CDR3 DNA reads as TGTGCCAGCAGCTTATTGGCAGGGGACCACGAGCAGTACTTC.

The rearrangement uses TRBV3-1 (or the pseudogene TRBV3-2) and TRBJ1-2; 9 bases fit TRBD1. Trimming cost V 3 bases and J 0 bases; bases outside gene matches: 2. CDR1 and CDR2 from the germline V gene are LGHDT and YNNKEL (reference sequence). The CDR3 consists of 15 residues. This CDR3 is CASSQGTGSNYGYTF. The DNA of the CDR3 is TGTGCCAGCAGCCAGGGGACAGGGTCTAACTATGGCTACACCTTC.

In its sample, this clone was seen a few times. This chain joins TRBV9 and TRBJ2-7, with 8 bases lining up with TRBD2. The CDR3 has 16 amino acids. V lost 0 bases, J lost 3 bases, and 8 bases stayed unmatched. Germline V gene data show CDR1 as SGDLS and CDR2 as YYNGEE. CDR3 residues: CASSVAPAGVGYEQYF. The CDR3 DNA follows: TGTGCCAGCAGCGTAGCCCCAGCGGGGGTTGGCTACGAGCAGTACTTC.

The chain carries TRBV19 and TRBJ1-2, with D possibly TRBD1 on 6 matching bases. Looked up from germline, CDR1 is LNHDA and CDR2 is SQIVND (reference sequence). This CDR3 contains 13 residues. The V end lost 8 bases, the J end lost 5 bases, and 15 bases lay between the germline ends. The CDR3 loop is CASERGRGYGYTF. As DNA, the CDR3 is TGTGCCAGTGAGCGAGGCAGGGGTTATGGCTACACCTTC. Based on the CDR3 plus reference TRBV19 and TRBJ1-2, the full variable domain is DGGITQSPKYLFRKEGQNVTLSCEQNLNHDAMYWYRQDPGQGLRLIYYSQIVNDFQKGDIAEGYSVSREKKESFPLTVTSAQKNPTAFYLCASERGRGYGYTFGSGTRLTVV.

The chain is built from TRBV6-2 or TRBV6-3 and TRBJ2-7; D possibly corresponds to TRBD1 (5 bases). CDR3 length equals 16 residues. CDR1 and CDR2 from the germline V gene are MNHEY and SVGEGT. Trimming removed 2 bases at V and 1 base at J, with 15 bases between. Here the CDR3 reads CASSYGMTVKSYEQYF. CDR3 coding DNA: TGTGCCAGCAGTTACGGAATGACAGTGAAATCCTACGAGCAGTACTTC.

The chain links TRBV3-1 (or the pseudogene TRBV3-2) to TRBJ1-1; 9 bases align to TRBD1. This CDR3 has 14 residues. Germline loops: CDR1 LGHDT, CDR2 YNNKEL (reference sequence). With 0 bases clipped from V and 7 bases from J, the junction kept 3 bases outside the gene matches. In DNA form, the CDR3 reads TGTGCCAGCAGCCAAGATTGGACAGGGGATGAAGCTTTCTTT. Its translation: CASSQDWTGDEAFF.

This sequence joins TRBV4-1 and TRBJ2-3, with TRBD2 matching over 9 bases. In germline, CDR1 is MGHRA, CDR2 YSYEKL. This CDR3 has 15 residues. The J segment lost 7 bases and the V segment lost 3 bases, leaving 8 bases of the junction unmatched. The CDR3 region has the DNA TGCGCCAGCAGCCAGTTAGAGACTAGCGGCCATACGCAGTATTTT. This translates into CASSQLETSGHTQYF.

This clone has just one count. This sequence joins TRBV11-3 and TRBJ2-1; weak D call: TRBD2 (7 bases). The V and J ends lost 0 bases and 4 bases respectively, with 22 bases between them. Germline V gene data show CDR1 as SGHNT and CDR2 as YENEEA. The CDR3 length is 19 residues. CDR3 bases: TGTGCCAGCAGCTTAGATCGAAGTAGGGGGGGTCAAGGGTACAATGAGCAGTTCTTC. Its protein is CASSLDRSRGGQGYNEQFF. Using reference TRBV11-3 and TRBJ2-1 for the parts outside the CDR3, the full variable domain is EAGVVQSPRYKIIEKKQPVAFWCNPISGHNTLYWYLQNLGQGPELLIRYENEEAVDDSQLPKDRFSAERLKGVDSTLKIQPAELGDSAVYLCASSLDRSRGGQGYNEQFFGPGTRLTVL.

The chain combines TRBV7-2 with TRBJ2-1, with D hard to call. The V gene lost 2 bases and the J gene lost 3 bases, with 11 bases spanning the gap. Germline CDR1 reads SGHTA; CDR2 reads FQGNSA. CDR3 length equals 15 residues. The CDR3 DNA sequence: TGTGCCAGCAGCTTAAGAGACTGGGTCTACAATGAGCAGTTCTTC. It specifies CASSLRDWVYNEQFF.

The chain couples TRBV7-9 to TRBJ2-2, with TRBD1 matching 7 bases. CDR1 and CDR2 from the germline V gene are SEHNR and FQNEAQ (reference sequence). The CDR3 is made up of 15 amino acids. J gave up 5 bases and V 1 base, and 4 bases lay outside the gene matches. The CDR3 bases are TGTGCCAGCAGCTTAGTGACAGGGCAGACCGGGGAGCTGTTTTTT. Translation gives CASSLVTGQTGELFF.

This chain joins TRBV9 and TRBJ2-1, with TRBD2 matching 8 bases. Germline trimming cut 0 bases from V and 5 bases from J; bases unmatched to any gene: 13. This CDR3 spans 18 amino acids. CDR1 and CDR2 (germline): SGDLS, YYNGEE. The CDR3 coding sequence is TGTGCCAGCAGCGTAGCGGGAGGGGGAGGGTCCAGGGACAATGAGCAGTTCTTC. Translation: CASSVAGGGGSRDNEQFF.

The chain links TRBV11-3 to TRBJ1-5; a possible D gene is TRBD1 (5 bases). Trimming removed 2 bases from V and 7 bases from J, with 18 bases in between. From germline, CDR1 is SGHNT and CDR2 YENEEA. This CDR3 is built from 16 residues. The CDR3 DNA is TGTGCCAGCAGCTTAAACCCCAGGAAGGGGCCCCAGCCCCAGCATTTT. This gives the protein CASSLNPRKGPQPQHF.

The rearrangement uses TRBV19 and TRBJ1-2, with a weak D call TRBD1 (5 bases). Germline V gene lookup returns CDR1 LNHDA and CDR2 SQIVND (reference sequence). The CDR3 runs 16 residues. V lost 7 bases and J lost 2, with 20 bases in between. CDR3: CASTNPGTHRNYGYTF. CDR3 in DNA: TGTGCCAGTACGAACCCCGGGACTCACCGCAACTATGGCTACACCTTC.